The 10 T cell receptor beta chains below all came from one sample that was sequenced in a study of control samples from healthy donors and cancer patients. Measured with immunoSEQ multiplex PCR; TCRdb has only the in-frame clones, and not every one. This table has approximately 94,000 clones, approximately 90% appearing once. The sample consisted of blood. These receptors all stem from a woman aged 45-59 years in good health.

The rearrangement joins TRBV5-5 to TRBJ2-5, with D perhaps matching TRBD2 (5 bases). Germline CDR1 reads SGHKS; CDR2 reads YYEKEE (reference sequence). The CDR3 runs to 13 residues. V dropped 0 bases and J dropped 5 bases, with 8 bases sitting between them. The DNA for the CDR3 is TGTGCCAGCAGCTTGGAGGGAGATGAGACCCAGTACTTC. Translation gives CASSLEGDETQYF.

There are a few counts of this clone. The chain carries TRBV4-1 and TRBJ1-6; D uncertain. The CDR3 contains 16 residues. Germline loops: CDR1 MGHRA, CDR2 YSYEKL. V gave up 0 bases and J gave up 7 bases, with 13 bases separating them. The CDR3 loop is CASSQDPRRGNSPLHF. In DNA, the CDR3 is TGCGCCAGCAGCCAAGATCCCCGCAGAGGGAATTCACCCCTCCACTTT.

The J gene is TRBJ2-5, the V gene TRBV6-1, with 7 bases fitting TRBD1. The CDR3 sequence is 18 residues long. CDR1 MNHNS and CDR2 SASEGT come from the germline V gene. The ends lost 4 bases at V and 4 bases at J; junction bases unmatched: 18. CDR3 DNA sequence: TGTGCCAGCAGTGGCTTTGGCCCTAGACAGGGAGCTGTAGAGACCCAGTACTTC. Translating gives CASSGFGPRQGAVETQYF.

The CDR3 DNA reads as TGTGCCAGCAGCGCTAACAGGGGGAGGAGAGGAAACACCATATATTTT. Amino acids: CASSANRGRRGNTIYF. The J gene is TRBJ1-3, the V gene TRBV7-2, with TRBD1 matching over 8 bases. The CDR3 sequence is 16 residues long. In germline, CDR1 is SGHTA, CDR2 FQGNSA. Trimming removed 5 bases from V and 4 bases from J; junction bases left unmatched: 10. The entire variable domain, with the rest obtained from reference TRBV7-2 and TRBJ1-3, is as follows: GAGVSQSPSNKVTEKGKDVELRCDPISGHTALYWYRQSLGQGLEFLIYFQGNSAPDKSGLPSDRFSAERTGGSVSTLTIQRTQQEDSAVYLCASSANRGRRGNTIYFGEGSWLTVV.

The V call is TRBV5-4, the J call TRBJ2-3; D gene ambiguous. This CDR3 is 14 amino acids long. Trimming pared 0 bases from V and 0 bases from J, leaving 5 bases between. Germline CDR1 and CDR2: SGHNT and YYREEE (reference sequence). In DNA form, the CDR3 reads TGTGCCAGCAGCTTGGGTGCTAGCACAGATACGCAGTATTTT. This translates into CASSLGASTDTQYF.

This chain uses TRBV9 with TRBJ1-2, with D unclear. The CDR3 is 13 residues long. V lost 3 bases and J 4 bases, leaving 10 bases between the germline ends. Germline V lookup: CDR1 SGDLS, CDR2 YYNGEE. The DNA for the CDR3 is TGTGCCAGCAGCGACGGCCTCATCTATGGCTACACCTTC. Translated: CASSDGLIYGYTF.

The CDR3 loop is CASSSGTGGVSVNEKLFF. As DNA, the CDR3 is TGTGCCAGCAGCTCCGGGACAGGGGGTGTATCTGTTAATGAAAAACTGTTTTTT. J is TRBJ1-4 and V is TRBV11-2; 11 bases are shared with TRBD1. CDR1 SGHAT and CDR2 FQNNGV come from the germline V gene. CDR3 length equals 18 residues. The V gene end was trimmed by 4 bases and the J gene end by 4 bases; junction bases not matched to a gene: 11.

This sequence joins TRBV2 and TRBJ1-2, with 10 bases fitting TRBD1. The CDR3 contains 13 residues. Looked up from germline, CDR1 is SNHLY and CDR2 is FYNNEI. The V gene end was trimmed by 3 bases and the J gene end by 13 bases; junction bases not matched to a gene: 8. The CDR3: CASSDLDRGGTTF. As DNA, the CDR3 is TGTGCCAGCAGTGATCTGGACAGGGGGGGGACCACCTTC.

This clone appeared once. The CDR3 nucleotides read TGCGCCAGCAGCTTAGGGGTCCGGAGCACAGATACGCAGTATTTT. Translated, it gives CASSLGVRSTDTQYF. V usage is TRBV5-1 and J usage is TRBJ2-3, with a weak D call TRBD1 (5 bases). The CDR3 runs 15 residues. The V gene's germline CDR1 is SGHRS and CDR2 YFSETQ. Trimming took 2 bases from V and 0 from J, leaving 10 bases between them.

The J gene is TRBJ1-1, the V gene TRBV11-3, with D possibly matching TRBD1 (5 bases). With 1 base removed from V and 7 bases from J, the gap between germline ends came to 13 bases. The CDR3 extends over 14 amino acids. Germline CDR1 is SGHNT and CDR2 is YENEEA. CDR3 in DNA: TGTGCCAGCAGCTTAGGGGGCTCGAGGCTTGAAGCTTTCTTT. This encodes CASSLGGSRLEAFF. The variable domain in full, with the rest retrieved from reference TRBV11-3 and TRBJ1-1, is EAGVVQSPRYKIIEKKQPVAFWCNPISGHNTLYWYLQNLGQGPELLIRYENEEAVDDSQLPKDRFSAERLKGVDSTLKIQPAELGDSAVYLCASSLGGSRLEAFFGQGTRLTVV.